A single sample gave rise to the 17 T cell receptor beta chains below, sequenced in a study of regulatory T cells in long-lasting Graves disease. Construction of TCR beta libraries relied on iRepertoire HTBI primers and on Arm-PCR targeting CDR3 regions. TCRdb re-called the multiplex PCR reads with MiXCR, one entry per CDR3 protein. The profile shows 600,000 to 650,000 distinct CDR3 sequences, under 20% of them singletons. Time point noted: newly diagnosed GD, antithyroid drugs for less than 3 months. Isolated PBMC RNA provided the starting material for the TCR library. These data were also filed under a second study, of T cells in Graves' hyperthyroidism and ophthalmopathy.

Here the sequenced sample was peripheral blood mononuclear cells (PBMCs), taken at new diagnosis, from a patient treated with antithyroid drugs. The receptors originated from a woman under 40 with Graves disease.

Ten or more counts support this clonotype. The chain has TRBV11-2 and TRBJ1-1; D is unclear. The germline V gene has CDR1 SGHAT and CDR2 FQNNGV. V lost 8 bases and J 1 base, leaving 14 bases between the germline ends. This CDR3 is built from 14 residues. CDR3 nucleotide sequence: TGTGCCAGCTACATAAGCGGATCGAACACTGAAGCTTTCTTT. Residues: CASYISGSNTEAFF.

This chain joins TRBV5-6 and TRBJ2-1; D not resolved. V was pared by 0 bases and J by 2 bases, with 9 bases between. The CDR3 covers 15 residues. Germline V gene data show CDR1 as SGHDT and CDR2 as YYEEEE. This chain's CDR3 is CASSLGVETYNEQFF. Written as DNA, the CDR3 is TGTGCCAGCAGCTTGGGTGTGGAAACCTACAATGAGCAGTTCTTC.

This clonotype appeared many times. This chain connects TRBV20-1 to TRBJ2-7; D gene uncertain. Germline lookup yields CDR1 DFQATT and CDR2 SNEGSKA (reference sequence). CDR3 length: 16 residues. The V gene lost 4 bases and the J gene lost 1 base, with 20 bases spanning the gap. CDR3 DNA sequence: TGCAGTGCTACGCCCCTACCGAGGTCGACGTCCTACGAGCAGTACTTC. This gives the protein CSATPLPRSTSYEQYF.

This clonotype was found many times. The V gene is TRBV20-1, the J gene TRBJ1-5, with TRBD1 as a possible D gene (5 bases). This CDR3 is 16 amino acids long. V lost 3 bases and J lost 4, with 19 bases in between. Germline V gene data show CDR1 as DFQATT and CDR2 as SNEGSKA (reference sequence). CDR3: CSAREIGTGFNQPQHF. CDR3 DNA: TGCAGTGCTAGGGAGATTGGGACGGGATTTAATCAGCCCCAGCATTTT.

With regard to this clonotype: A read error is likely, as this CDR3 ends without the conserved phenylalanine or tryptophan. The rearrangement joins TRBV24-1 to TRBJ2-1; 8 bases are a match to TRBD1. Germline CDR1 is KGHDR and CDR2 is SFDVKD. The CDR3 spans 17 residues. Trimming at V came to 0 bases and at J to 6 bases, leaving 9 bases not matched to a gene. CDR3 sequence: CATSDLQTGTGANEQFL. DNA for the CDR3: TGTGCCACCAGTGATTTGCAGACCGGGACAGGAGCCAATGAGCAGTTCCTC.

V gene TRBV5-6 combines with J gene TRBJ2-1; 10 bases map to TRBD2. The CDR3 runs 18 residues. Germline V gives CDR1 SGHDT, CDR2 YYEEEE. V was clipped by 6 bases and J by 0 bases; unmatched bases: 12. In DNA form, the CDR3 reads TGTGCCAGCAACCTGCTAGCGGGAGATACGAGCTCCTACAATGAGCAGTTCTTC. It specifies CASNLLAGDTSSYNEQFF. Supplemented by reference TRBV5-6 and TRBJ2-1, the full variable domain reads DAGVTQSPTHLIKTRGQQVTLRCSPKSGHDTVSWYQQALGQGPQFIFQYYEEEERQRGNFPDRFSGHQFPNYSSELNVNALLLGDSALYLCASNLLAGDTSSYNEQFFGPGTRLTVL.

This clonotype was counted many times. V usage is TRBV6-5 and J usage is TRBJ1-5; 7 bases map to TRBD1. V gave up 2 bases and J gave up 7 bases; unmatched junction bases: 8. Germline V CDR1 and CDR2: MNHEY, SVGAGI. The CDR3 is 15 residues long. CDR3 nucleotides: TGTGCCAGCAGTTACACCCGGGACAGTGAACAGCCCCAGCATTTT. Protein: CASSYTRDSEQPQHF.

As concerns this clonotype: This may be a read error, as it is one base from a much larger clone. The chain combines TRBV20-1 with TRBJ2-7, with a possible D match to TRBD1 (6 bases). Germline V gene lookup returns CDR1 DFQATT and CDR2 SNEGSKA (reference sequence). The CDR3 totals 12 residues. As DNA, the CDR3 is TGCAGTGCTAGAACAGGGTCCTACGATCAGTACTTC. Its translation is CSARTGSYDQYF.

This chain links TRBV5-1 with TRBJ2-1, with 11 bases identical to TRBD2. Looked up from germline, CDR1 is SGHRS and CDR2 is YFSETQ. The CDR3 sequence is 16 residues long. The V segment lost 2 bases and the J segment 8 bases; nucleotides outside the gene matches: 9. The CDR3: CASSLERLAGWDEQFF. The CDR3 coding sequence is TGCGCCAGCAGCTTAGAACGACTAGCGGGATGGGATGAGCAGTTCTTC.

The chain carries TRBV12-3 or TRBV12-4 and TRBJ2-2; 14 bases are shared with TRBD2. The ends lost 2 bases at V and 3 bases at J; junction bases unmatched: 5. The length of the CDR3 is 18 residues. CDR3 nucleotides: TGTGCCAGCAGTTTAAGTGTGGGACTAGCGGGAGACACCGGGGAGCTGTTTTTT. Translation gives CASSLSVGLAGDTGELFF.

V usage is TRBV5-5 and J usage is TRBJ2-2, with D hard to call. Trimming cost V 2 bases and J 1 base, with 9 bases left between them. Germline assignment: CDR1 SGHKS and CDR2 YYEKEE (reference sequence). The CDR3 is 15 residues long. The CDR3 sequence is CASSFWAENTGELFF. The CDR3 DNA reads TGTGCCAGCAGCTTTTGGGCGGAGAACACCGGGGAGCTGTTTTTT.

The table lists this clonotype with a few counts. The rearrangement uses TRBV29-1 and TRBJ2-7, with TRBD2 identical over 12 bases. CDR3 length: 16 residues. Germline-derived CDR1 and CDR2 are SQVTM and ANQGSEA. The trim removed 4 bases at V and 0 bases at J, leaving 7 bases unmatched. In DNA form, the CDR3 reads TGCAGCGTTGCGACTAGCGGGAGTCTTAGCTCCTACGAGCAGTACTTC. The encoded protein is CSVATSGSLSSYEQYF.

This clonotype was found a few times. The gene calls are TRBV10-3 and TRBJ2-3; tentatively, D is TRBD2 (5 bases). V lost 0 bases and J 0 bases, leaving 16 bases between the germline ends. This CDR3 contains 18 residues. CDR1 ENHRY and CDR2 SYGVKD come from the germline V gene. This CDR3 reads CAISESVGLAKSTDTQYF. DNA for the CDR3: TGTGCCATCAGTGAGTCAGTTGGGTTAGCGAAGAGCACAGATACGCAGTATTTT.

This clonotype was found a few times. V is TRBV18 and J is TRBJ1-5, with TRBD1 matching over 8 bases. CDR3 length: 16 residues. The V and J ends lost 2 bases and 4 bases, in that order; junction bases with no gene match: 7. CDR1 KGHSH and CDR2 LQKENI come from the germline V gene. The CDR3 is CASSPSQGATNQPQHF. The CDR3 coding sequence is TGTGCCAGCTCACCATCGCAGGGGGCTACGAATCAGCCCCAGCATTTT.

The rearrangement joins TRBV18 to TRBJ2-1; 8 nucleotides line up with TRBD2. This CDR3 region has 14 residues. V shed 0 bases and J 8 bases; nucleotides not matched to a gene: 3. From germline, CDR1 is KGHSH and CDR2 LQKENI. CDR3 amino acids: CASSPPGTRDEQFF. The CDR3 nucleotides are TGTGCCAGCTCACCACCCGGGACTAGGGATGAGCAGTTCTTC.

V usage is TRBV9 and J usage is TRBJ2-1; maybe TRBD2 (6 bases). CDR1 SGDLS and CDR2 YYNGEE come from the germline V gene. V was trimmed by 4 bases and J by 5 bases, leaving 13 bases between them. The CDR3 length is 14 residues. The CDR3 spells CASSPGTPHNEQFF. CDR3 in DNA: TGTGCCAGCAGCCCTGGGACTCCCCACAATGAGCAGTTCTTC.

This chain connects TRBV7-2 to TRBJ1-6; a weak D match, TRBD1 (6 bases). The CDR3 runs 16 residues. With 4 bases removed from V and 5 bases from J, the gap between germline ends came to 15 bases. In germline, CDR1 is SGHTA, CDR2 FQGNSA. The CDR3 nucleotides read TGTGCCAGCAGCTACCAGGGGAATACGGATAATTCACCCCTCCACTTT. Protein sequence: CASSYQGNTDNSPLHF.